This T cell receptor beta chain came from a study of OX40 agonist ivuxolimab in advanced cancers. Overall study context: The study reported partial responses in three patients: one hepatocellular carcinoma, two cutaneous melanoma. Notes on the study in general: There was clonal expansion of CD4+ and CD8+ blood T cells by week 6 at 0.1 to 3.0 mg/kg.

Note on this clone: The antigen is unknown.

Some clones are missing from TCRdb's copy, which holds only in-frame ones; the method was immunoSEQ multiplex PCR. This sample has some 84,000 clones; 89% occur once, and the top ten carry about 0.2%. This specimen was CD4+ or CD8+ T cells sorted from blood, taken in a trial of the OX40 agonist ivuxolimab. The sequence came from an adult with an advanced solid tumor such as melanoma, head and neck, liver or kidney cancer.

CDR3 residues: CASLKVEGQGYTF. The CDR3 nucleotides read TGTGCCAGCCTGAAAGTTGAGGGCCAGGGCTACACCTTC. The J gene is TRBJ1-2, the V gene TRBV5-5; D is undetermined. This CDR3 is built from 13 residues. V was shortened by 7 bases and J by 8 bases, with 18 bases between the two germline ends. Germline-derived CDR1 and CDR2 are SGHKS and YYEKEE (reference sequence).